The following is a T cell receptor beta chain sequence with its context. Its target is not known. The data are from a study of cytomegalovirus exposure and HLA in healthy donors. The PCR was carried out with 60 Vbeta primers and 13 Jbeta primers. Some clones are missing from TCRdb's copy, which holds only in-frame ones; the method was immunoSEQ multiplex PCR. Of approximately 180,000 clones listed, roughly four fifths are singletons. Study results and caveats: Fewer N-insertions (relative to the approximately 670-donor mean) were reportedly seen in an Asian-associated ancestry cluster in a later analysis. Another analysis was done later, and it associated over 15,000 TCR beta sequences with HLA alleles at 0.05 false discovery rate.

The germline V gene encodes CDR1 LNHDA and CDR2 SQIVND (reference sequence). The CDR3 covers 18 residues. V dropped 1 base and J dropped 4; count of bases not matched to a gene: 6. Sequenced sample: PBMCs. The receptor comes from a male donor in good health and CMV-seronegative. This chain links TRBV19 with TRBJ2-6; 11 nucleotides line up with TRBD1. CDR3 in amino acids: CASSIGGQGASGANVLTF. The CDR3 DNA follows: TGTGCCAGTAGTATAGGCGGACAGGGGGCGAGCGGGGCCAACGTCCTGACTTTC.